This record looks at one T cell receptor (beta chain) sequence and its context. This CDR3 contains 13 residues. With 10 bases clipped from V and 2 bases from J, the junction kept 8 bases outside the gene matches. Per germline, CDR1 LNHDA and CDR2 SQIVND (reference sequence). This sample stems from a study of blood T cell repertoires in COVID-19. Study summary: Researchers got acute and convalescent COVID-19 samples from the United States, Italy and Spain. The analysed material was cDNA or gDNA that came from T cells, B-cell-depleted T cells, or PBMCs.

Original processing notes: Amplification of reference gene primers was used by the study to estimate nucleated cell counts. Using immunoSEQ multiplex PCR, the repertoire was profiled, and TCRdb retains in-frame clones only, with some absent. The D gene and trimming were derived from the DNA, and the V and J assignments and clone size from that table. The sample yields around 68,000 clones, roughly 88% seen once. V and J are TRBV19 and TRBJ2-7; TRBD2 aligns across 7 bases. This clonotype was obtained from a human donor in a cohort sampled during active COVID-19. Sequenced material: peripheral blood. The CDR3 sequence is CATSSGVTYEQYF. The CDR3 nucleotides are TGTGCCACCTCAAGCGGGGTTACCTACGAGCAGTACTTC.